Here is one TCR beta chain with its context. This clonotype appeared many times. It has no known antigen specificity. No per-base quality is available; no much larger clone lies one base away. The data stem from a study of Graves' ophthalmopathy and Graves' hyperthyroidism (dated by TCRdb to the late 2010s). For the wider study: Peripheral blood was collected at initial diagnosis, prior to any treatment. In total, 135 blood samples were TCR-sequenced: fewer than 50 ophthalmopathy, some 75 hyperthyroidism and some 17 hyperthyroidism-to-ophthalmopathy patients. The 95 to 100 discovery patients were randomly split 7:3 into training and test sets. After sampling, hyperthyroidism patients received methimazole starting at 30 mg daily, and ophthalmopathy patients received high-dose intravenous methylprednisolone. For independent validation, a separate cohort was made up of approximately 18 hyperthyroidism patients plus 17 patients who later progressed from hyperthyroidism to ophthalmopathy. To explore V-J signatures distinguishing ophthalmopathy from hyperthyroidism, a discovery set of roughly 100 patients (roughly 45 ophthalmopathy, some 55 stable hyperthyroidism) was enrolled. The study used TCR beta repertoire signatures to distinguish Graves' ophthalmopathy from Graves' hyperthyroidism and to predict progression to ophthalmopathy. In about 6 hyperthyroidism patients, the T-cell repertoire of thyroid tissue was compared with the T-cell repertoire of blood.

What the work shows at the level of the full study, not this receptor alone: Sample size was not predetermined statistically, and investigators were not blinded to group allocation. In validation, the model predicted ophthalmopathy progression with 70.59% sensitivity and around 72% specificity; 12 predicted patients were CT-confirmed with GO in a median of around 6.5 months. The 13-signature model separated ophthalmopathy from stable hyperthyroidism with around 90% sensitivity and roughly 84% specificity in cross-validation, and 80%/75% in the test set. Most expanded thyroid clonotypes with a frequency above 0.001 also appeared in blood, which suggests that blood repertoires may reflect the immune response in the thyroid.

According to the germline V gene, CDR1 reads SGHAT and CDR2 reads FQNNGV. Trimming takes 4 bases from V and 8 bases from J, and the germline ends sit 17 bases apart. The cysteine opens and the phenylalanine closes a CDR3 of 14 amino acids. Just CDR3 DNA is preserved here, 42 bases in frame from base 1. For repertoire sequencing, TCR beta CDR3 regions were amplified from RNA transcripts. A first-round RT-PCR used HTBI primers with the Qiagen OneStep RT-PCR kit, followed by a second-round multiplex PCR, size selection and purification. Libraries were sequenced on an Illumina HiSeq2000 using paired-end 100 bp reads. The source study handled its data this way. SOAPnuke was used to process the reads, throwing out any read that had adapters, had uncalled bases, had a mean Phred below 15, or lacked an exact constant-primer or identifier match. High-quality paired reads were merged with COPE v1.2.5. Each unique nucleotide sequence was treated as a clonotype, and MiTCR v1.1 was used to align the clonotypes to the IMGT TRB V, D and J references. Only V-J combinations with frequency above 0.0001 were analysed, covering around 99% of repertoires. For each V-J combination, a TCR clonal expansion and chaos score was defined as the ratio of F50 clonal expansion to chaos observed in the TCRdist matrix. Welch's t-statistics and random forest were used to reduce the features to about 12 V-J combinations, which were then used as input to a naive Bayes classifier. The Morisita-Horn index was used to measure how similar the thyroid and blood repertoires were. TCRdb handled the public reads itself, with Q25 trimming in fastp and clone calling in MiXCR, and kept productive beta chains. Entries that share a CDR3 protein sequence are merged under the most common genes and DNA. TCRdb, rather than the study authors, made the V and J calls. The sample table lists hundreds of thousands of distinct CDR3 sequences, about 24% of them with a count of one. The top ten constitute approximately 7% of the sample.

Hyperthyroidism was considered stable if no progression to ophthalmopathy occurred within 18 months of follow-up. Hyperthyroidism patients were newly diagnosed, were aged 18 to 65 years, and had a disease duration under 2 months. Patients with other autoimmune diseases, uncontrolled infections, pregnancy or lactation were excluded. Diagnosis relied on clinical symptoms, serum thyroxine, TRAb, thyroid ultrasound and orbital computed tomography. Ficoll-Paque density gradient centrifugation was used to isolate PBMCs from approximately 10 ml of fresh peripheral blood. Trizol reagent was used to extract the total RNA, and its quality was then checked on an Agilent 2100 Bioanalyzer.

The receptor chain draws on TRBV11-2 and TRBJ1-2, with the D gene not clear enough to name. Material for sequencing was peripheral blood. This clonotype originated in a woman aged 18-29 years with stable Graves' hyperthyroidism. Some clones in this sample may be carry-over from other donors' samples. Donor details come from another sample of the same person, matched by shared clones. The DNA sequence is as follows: TGTGCCAGCAGCTCCATAGTAGCGGGTCAGGGCTACACCTTC. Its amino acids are CASSSIVAGQGYTF.